This T cell receptor (beta chain) was captured in a study of shared clonotypes between healthy human individuals. Sorted-subset replicate PCRs used roughly 210 ng of genomic DNA. This amount corresponded to 30,000 to 35,000 T cell genomes. This table comes from immunoSEQ multiplex PCR, and its TCRdb copy is limited to in-frame clones, with some not included. The table includes 650,000 to 700,000 clones, about nine tenths detected once. Study results and caveats: Owing to a small donor count, the genetic and exposure-history diversity represented was limited. Relative to clonotypes present in all four donors, those not shared had lower generation probabilities. The study found roughly 5.3% of naive CD4 clonotypes shared across several donors.

CDR1 and CDR2 (germline): SGHVS, FNYEAQ. The CDR3 is made up of 17 amino acids. The ends were cut back, 7 bases at V and 1 base at J, with 21 bases in the middle. In the case of this clone: Its target is not known.

The sequenced sample was memory CD8+ T cells from PBMCs. Described subset: CD45RO+ cells pooled with CCR7-negative TemRA cells. J is TRBJ2-3 and V is TRBV7-6; weak D call: TRBD2 (6 bases). The clonotype originates from a man aged 18 to 30 in good health. Some clones in this sample may be carry-over from other donors' samples. The CDR3 region has the DNA TGTGCCAGCACCCGAGGCTGGGGGAGGTGGGGCACAGATACGCAGTATTTT. It is translated as CASTRGWGRWGTDTQYF.